Shown below are 29 T cell receptor beta chains from a single sample sequenced in a study of T cell changes during pregnancy in multiple sclerosis. The assay was immunoSEQ multiplex PCR, and TCRdb's table has in-frame clones only and misses some. The data hold roughly 57,000 clones, with approximately 94% observed a single time. The sequences come from CD8+ T cells from peripheral blood mononuclear cells, collected after pregnancy. Receptors originate from a female donor with multiple sclerosis, enrolled in a pregnancy study.

This chain uses TRBV4-3 with TRBJ1-1, with D possibly being TRBD1 (5 bases). V lost 0 bases to trimming and J lost 1 base, with 9 bases between them. Germline CDR1 is LGHNA and CDR2 is YSLEER. There are 15 residues in the CDR3. This chain's CDR3 is CASSQDRGGNTEAFF. CDR3 in DNA: TGCGCCAGCAGCCAAGATAGGGGTGGGAACACTGAAGCTTTCTTT.

The chain recombines TRBV4-3 with TRBJ2-3; 7 bases align to TRBD2. CDR3 length: 17 amino acids. The germline CDR1 and CDR2 sequences are LGHNA and YSLEER. J gave up 1 base and V 4 bases, and 11 bases lay outside the gene matches. This CDR3 is CASSPTPTAGGTDTQYF. CDR3 in DNA: TGCGCCAGCAGCCCAACGCCCACGGCGGGAGGCACAGATACGCAGTATTTT.

The chain carries TRBV4-1 and TRBJ2-1; 7 nucleotides line up with TRBD1. The length of the CDR3 is 15 residues. Unmatched junction bases numbered 4, after V lost 5 bases and J lost 0 bases. Per the germline V gene, CDR1 is MGHRA and CDR2 is YSYEKL. CDR3 sequence: CASSSTGDSYNEQFF. In nucleotides, the CDR3 is TGCGCCAGCAGCTCTACAGGGGACTCCTACAATGAGCAGTTCTTC.

V is TRBV29-1 and J is TRBJ1-2; TRBD1 agrees at 7 bases. V shed 5 bases and J 10 bases; nucleotides not matched to a gene: 4. The CDR3 is 10 residues long. Germline CDR1 reads SQVTM; CDR2 reads ANQGSEA. In DNA form, the CDR3 reads TGCAGCGTTAGGGACAGCCTCTACACCTTC. Its protein is CSVRDSLYTF.

The V call is TRBV7-2, the J call TRBJ1-2; the match to TRBD1 covers 11 bases. CDR1 SGHTA and CDR2 FQGNSA come from the germline V gene. Trimming at V came to 5 bases and at J to 4 bases, leaving 6 bases not matched to a gene. The CDR3 runs 15 residues. The DNA of the CDR3 is TGTGCCAGCAGCCGAGGACAGGGGGCGAGCTATGGCTACACCTTC. Residues: CASSRGQGASYGYTF.

The sample holds one count of this clone. This chain uses TRBV6-1 with TRBJ2-1, with D hard to call. Germline CDR1 is MNHNS and CDR2 is SASEGT. This CDR3 contains 13 residues. Trimming cost V 0 bases and J 4 bases, with 4 bases left between them. The CDR3 region has the DNA TGTGCCAGCAGTGAAGCCGGGTACAATGAGCAGTTCTTC. Its translation is CASSEAGYNEQFF.

The chain joins TRBV4-1 to TRBJ1-2, with 7 bases lining up with TRBD1. Germline V gives CDR1 MGHRA, CDR2 YSYEKL. Unmatched junction bases numbered 5, after V lost 0 bases and J lost 4 bases. This CDR3 has 15 residues. The CDR3 nucleotides read TGCGCCAGCAGCCAAGAGGACAGGTCTAGCTATGGCTACACCTTC. It yields the protein CASSQEDRSSYGYTF.

The V call is TRBV2, the J call TRBJ2-7, with TRBD2 matching over 12 bases. The CDR3 consists of 16 residues. Germline V CDR1 and CDR2: SNHLY, FYNNEI. With 4 bases clipped from V and 13 bases from J, the junction kept 17 bases outside the gene matches. This CDR3 reads CASSGLAGEVRAGAYF. The CDR3 coding sequence is TGTGCCAGCAGTGGACTAGCGGGAGAGGTACGAGCAGGGGCATACTTC.

The chain couples TRBV27 to TRBJ1-5; D is unresolved. There are 13 residues in the CDR3. The V and J ends lost 4 bases and 4 bases respectively, with 8 bases between them. The germline V gene has CDR1 MNHEY and CDR2 SMNVEV (reference sequence). The CDR3, as DNA: TGTGCCAGCAGTTCGGCGGTGAATCAGCCCCAGCATTTT. It yields the protein CASSSAVNQPQHF.

The chain carries TRBV10-2 and TRBJ2-7, with TRBD2 identical over 8 bases. The CDR3 runs to 16 residues. The V gene end was trimmed by 2 bases and the J gene end by 5 bases; junction bases not matched to a gene: 11. The V gene's germline CDR1 is WSHSY and CDR2 SAAADI. CDR3 amino acids: CASSETAGGNPHEQYF. Here the CDR3 DNA reads TGCGCCAGCAGTGAGACGGCGGGAGGAAACCCACACGAGCAGTACTTC.

This clone was observed once. The rearrangement links TRBV7-9 to TRBJ1-2; a possible D gene is TRBD1 (6 bases). CDR1 and CDR2 (germline): SEHNR, FQNEAQ (reference sequence). V gave up 0 bases and J gave up 8 bases, with 16 bases separating them. This CDR3 is built from 15 residues. The CDR3, as DNA: TGTGCCAGCAGCTTAGCGCTGGGGGCGAAAGACGGCTACACCTTC. It codes for CASSLALGAKDGYTF.

V is TRBV7-9 and J is TRBJ1-3, with D possibly TRBD1 on 5 matching bases. This CDR3 spans 14 amino acids. V was trimmed by 1 base and J by 3 bases, leaving 7 bases between them. Germline V gene lookup returns CDR1 SEHNR and CDR2 FQNEAQ (reference sequence). CDR3 region: CASSLGDSGNTIYF. For the CDR3, the DNA is TGTGCCAGCAGCTTAGGCGACAGTGGAAACACCATATATTTT.

The CDR3 sequence: CASSHPYAGELFF. In DNA, the CDR3 is TGTGCCAGCAGCCACCCCTACGCCGGGGAGCTGTTTTTT. The V and J genes are TRBV9 and TRBJ2-2; D not resolved. CDR1 is SGDLS, CDR2 YYNGEE, per germline. The CDR3 extends over 13 amino acids. Trimming removed 4 bases at V and 6 bases at J, with 10 bases between. The entire variable domain, with the rest obtained from reference TRBV9 and TRBJ2-2, is as follows: DSGVTQTPKHLITATGQRVTLRCSPRSGDLSVYWYQQSLDQGLQFLIQYYNGEERAKGNILERFSAQQFPDLHSELNLSSLELGDSALYFCASSHPYAGELFFGEGSRLTVL.

The V call is TRBV15, the J call TRBJ2-1; perhaps TRBD2 as D (7 bases). The V gene lost 1 base and the J gene lost 2 bases, with 15 bases spanning the gap. The CDR3 loop spans 17 amino acids. CDR1 and CDR2 (germline): LNHNV, YYDKDF (reference sequence). The CDR3 DNA sequence: TGTGCCACCAGCAGAGCCCCATCGGGGGGCACCTACAATGAGCAGTTCTTC. Its protein product is CATSRAPSGGTYNEQFF.

The chain recombines TRBV7-6 with TRBJ2-7; TRBD2 aligns across 11 bases. Germline CDR1 and CDR2: SGHVS and FNYEAQ. V lost 3 bases to trimming and J lost 2 bases; unmatched junction nucleotides: 6. The CDR3 runs 16 residues. The CDR3: CASSLALAGGPYEQYF. The CDR3 nucleotides read TGTGCCAGCAGCTTGGCCTTAGCGGGAGGGCCCTACGAGCAGTACTTC.

The chain recombines TRBV27 with TRBJ2-7; possibly TRBD2 for D (6 bases). This CDR3 is 18 amino acids long. Germline V CDR1 and CDR2: MNHEY, SMNVEV (reference sequence). The V end was cut by 5 bases, the J end by 3 bases, with 26 bases between. The CDR3 reads CASSPRDGGYPPLYEQYF. The CDR3 DNA reads TGTGCCAGCAGTCCCCGGGACGGGGGATATCCACCTCTCTACGAGCAGTACTTC.

This clone was found once. The DNA for the CDR3 is TGCAGCGCCGGACTAGCGGGAGGGACGAACACCGGGGAGCTGTTTTTT. Encoded protein: CSAGLAGGTNTGELFF. The chain combines TRBV29-1 with TRBJ2-2; 15 bases agree with TRBD2. Trimming at V came to 7 bases and at J to 0 bases, leaving 3 bases not matched to a gene. CDR3 length: 16 residues. In germline, CDR1 is SQVTM, CDR2 ANQGSEA.

V gene TRBV28 combines with J gene TRBJ2-3; 7 bases align to TRBD2. The CDR3 runs to 14 residues. The ends lost 2 bases at V and 1 base at J; junction bases unmatched: 0. Germline CDR1 MDHEN, CDR2 SYDVKM. The CDR3 DNA reads TGTGCCAGCAGTTTAGCGGGAGGCACAGATACGCAGTATTTT. It yields the protein CASSLAGGTDTQYF.

This rearrangement joins TRBV27 to TRBJ2-3; TRBD2 aligns across 7 bases. The germline V gene has CDR1 MNHEY and CDR2 SMNVEV (reference sequence). The CDR3 is 14 amino acids. The V and J ends lost 6 bases and 5 bases, in that order; junction bases with no gene match: 8. The CDR3 region is CASRGPSGLDTQYF. The CDR3 region has the DNA TGTGCCAGCAGGGGGCCTAGCGGATTAGATACGCAGTATTTT.

J is TRBJ2-7 and V is TRBV28, with TRBD1 matching over 7 bases. After removal of 3 bases from V and 0 bases from J, the junction contained 5 bases not matched to a gene. CDR3 length: 15 residues. Looked up from germline, CDR1 is MDHEN and CDR2 is SYDVKM. The CDR3 region has the DNA TGTGCCAGCAGTTTTTTACGGGACAGCTCCTACGAGCAGTACTTC. It yields the protein CASSFLRDSSYEQYF.

V is TRBV7-9 and J is TRBJ2-2; unclear D gene. Deletions cut 0 bases from V and 8 bases from J, with 10 bases between. The CDR3 is 14 amino acids. CDR1 is SEHNR, CDR2 FQNEAQ, per germline (reference sequence). The CDR3 loop reads CASSLANSPGELFF. The CDR3 DNA reads TGTGCCAGCAGCTTAGCGAACAGCCCGGGGGAGCTGTTTTTT.

This clone was seen more than once but under ten times. The rearrangement joins TRBV14 to TRBJ2-2; 7 nucleotides agree with TRBD2. This CDR3 spans 16 amino acids. CDR1 is SGHDN, CDR2 FVKESK, per germline. The V gene end was trimmed by 3 bases and the J gene end by 5 bases; junction bases not matched to a gene: 9. This chain's CDR3 is CASSQATGGETGELFF. CDR3 DNA sequence: TGTGCCAGCAGCCAGGCGACGGGAGGCGAAACCGGGGAGCTGTTTTTT.

This chain joins TRBV27 and TRBJ2-7; 10 bases align to TRBD1. V dropped 5 bases and J dropped 5; count of bases not matched to a gene: 12. Germline-derived CDR1 and CDR2 are MNHEY and SMNVEV (reference sequence). CDR3 length: 16 residues. In nucleotides, the CDR3 is TGTGCCAGCAGTGTAAATCCGGGACAGGGGTTCGACGAGCAGTACTTC. Its translation: CASSVNPGQGFDEQYF.

The chain is built from TRBV6-5 and TRBJ1-3, with 8 bases aligning to TRBD1. The V segment lost 2 bases and the J segment 8 bases; nucleotides outside the gene matches: 11. Germline V gene lookup returns CDR1 MNHEY and CDR2 SVGAGI. The CDR3 loop spans 16 amino acids. In nucleotides, the CDR3 is TGTGCCAGCAGTTACGGGCAGGGGGCACAAGAAGACACCATATATTTT. As protein: CASSYGQGAQEDTIYF.

The chain is built from TRBV4-3 and TRBJ1-3; D possibly corresponds to TRBD1 (6 bases). Germline V gene data show CDR1 as LGHNA and CDR2 as YSLEER. V gave up 1 base and J gave up 0 bases, with 10 bases separating them. The CDR3 covers 16 residues. The CDR3 DNA follows: TGCGCCAGCAGCCAAGGAGGGGGGGTCTCTGGAAACACCATATATTTT. Its protein product is CASSQGGGVSGNTIYF.

For the CDR3, the DNA is TGTGCCAGCAGCTTGATGGGGGGGAGGGCCTACGAGCAGTACTTC. Its translation: CASSLMGGRAYEQYF. The gene calls are TRBV5-4 and TRBJ2-7, with 7 bases fitting TRBD2. Germline CDR1 reads SGHNT; CDR2 reads YYREEE (reference sequence). The length of the CDR3 is 15 residues. Trimming removed 1 base from V and 2 bases from J; junction bases left unmatched: 6.

This CDR3 is CASSENYEQFF. CDR3 in DNA: TGTGCCAGCAGTGAAAACTATGAGCAGTTCTTC. The genes are TRBV6-1 and TRBJ2-1; D unclear. There are 11 residues in the CDR3. Deletions cut 2 bases from V and 8 bases from J, with 4 bases between. Germline loops: CDR1 MNHNS, CDR2 SASEGT.

DNA for the CDR3: TGCAGCGATATCGACAGCTATGGCTACACCTTC. As protein: CSDIDSYGYTF. The chain joins TRBV29-1 to TRBJ1-2; possibly TRBD1 for D (5 bases). This CDR3 contains 11 residues. Germline-derived CDR1 and CDR2 are SQVTM and ANQGSEA. V was shortened by 7 bases and J by 4 bases, with 10 bases between the two germline ends.

The chain recombines TRBV27 with TRBJ1-1, with D possibly matching TRBD1 (6 bases). V lost 3 bases and J 8 bases, leaving 13 bases between the germline ends. This CDR3 has 13 residues. CDR1 is MNHEY, CDR2 SMNVEV, per germline (reference sequence). The CDR3 sequence: CASSLLLGTEAFF. The CDR3 region has the DNA TGTGCCAGCAGTTTGTTGTTGGGGACAGAAGCTTTCTTT.